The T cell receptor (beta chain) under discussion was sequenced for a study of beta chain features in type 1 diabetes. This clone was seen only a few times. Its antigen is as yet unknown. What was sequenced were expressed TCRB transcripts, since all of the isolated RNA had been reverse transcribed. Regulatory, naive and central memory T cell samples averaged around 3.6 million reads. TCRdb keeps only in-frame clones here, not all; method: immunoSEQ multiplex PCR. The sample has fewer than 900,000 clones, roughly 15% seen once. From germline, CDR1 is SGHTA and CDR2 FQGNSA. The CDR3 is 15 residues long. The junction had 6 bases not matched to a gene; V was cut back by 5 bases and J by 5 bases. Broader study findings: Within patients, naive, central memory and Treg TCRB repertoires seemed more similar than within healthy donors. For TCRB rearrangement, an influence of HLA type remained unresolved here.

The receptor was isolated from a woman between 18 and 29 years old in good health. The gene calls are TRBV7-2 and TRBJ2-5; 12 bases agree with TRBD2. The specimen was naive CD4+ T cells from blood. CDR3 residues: CASSPGLAGLETQYF. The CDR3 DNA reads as TGTGCCAGCAGCCCCGGACTAGCGGGATTGGAGACCCAGTACTTC.